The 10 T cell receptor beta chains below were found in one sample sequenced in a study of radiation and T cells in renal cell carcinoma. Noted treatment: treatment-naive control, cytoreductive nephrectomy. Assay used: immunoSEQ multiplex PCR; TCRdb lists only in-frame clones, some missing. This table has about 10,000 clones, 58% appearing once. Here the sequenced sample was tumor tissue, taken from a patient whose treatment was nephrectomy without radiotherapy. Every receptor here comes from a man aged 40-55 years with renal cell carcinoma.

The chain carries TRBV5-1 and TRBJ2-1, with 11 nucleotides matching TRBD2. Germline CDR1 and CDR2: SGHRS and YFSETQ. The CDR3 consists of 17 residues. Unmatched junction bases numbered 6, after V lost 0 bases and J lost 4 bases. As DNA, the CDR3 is TGCGCCAGCAGCTTGGCTAGCGGGAGGATCGTATACAATGAGCAGTTCTTC. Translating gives CASSLASGRIVYNEQFF.

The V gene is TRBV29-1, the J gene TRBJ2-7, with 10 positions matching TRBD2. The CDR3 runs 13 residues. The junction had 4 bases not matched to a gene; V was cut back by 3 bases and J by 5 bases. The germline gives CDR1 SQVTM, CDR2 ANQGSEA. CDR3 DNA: TGCAGCGTTGAGGCTAGCGGGAGTGACGAGCAGTACTTC. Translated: CSVEASGSDEQYF.

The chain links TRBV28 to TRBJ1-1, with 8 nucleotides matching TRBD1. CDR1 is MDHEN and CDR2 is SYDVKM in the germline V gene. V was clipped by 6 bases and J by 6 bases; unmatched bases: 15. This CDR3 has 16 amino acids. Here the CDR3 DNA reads TGTGCCAGCAGATCCTCAGGGGGCGGGACGTTAGCTGAAGCTTTCTTT. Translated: CASRSSGGGTLAEAFF.

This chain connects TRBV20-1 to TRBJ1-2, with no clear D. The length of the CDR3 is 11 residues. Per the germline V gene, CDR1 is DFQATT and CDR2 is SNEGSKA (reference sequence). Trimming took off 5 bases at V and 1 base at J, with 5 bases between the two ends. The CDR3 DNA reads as TGCAGTGCTCCTAATAACTATGGCTACACCTTC. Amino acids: CSAPNNYGYTF.

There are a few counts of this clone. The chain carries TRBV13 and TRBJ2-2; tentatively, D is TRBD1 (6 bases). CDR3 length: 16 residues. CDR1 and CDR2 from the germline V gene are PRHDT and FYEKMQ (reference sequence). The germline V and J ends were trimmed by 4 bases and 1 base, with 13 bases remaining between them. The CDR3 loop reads CASSSASGQNTGELFF. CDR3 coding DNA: TGTGCCAGCAGCTCAGCCTCGGGACAGAACACCGGGGAGCTGTTTTTT.

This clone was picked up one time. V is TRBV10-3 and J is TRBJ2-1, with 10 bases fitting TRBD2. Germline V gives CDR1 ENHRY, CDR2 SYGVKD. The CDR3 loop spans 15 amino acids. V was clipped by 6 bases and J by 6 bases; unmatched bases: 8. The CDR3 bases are TGTGCCATCAGCCCGACTAGCGGGCCCAGCAATGAGCAGTTCTTC. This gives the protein CAISPTSGPSNEQFF.

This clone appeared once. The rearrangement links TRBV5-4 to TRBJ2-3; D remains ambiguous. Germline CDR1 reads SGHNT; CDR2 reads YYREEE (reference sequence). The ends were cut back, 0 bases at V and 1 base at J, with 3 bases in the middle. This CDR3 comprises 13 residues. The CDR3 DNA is TGTGCCAGCAGCTTGGGGGGCACAGATACGCAGTATTTT. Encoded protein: CASSLGGTDTQYF.

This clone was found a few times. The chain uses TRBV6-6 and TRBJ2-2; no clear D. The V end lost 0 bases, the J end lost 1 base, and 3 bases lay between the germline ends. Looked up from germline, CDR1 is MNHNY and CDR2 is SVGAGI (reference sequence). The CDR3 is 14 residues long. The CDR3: CASSYSVNTGELFF. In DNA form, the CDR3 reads TGTGCCAGCAGTTACTCAGTGAACACCGGGGAGCTGTTTTTT.

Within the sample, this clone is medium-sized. The CDR3 DNA is TGTGCCAGCAGCCTAGGGGACAGGGGGCTCTCCTACGAGCAGTACTTC. It translates to CASSLGDRGLSYEQYF. V usage is TRBV27 and J usage is TRBJ2-7; 12 positions agree with TRBD1. V shed 6 bases and J 0 bases; nucleotides not matched to a gene: 6. The CDR3 has 16 amino acids. The germline gives CDR1 MNHEY, CDR2 SMNVEV (reference sequence).

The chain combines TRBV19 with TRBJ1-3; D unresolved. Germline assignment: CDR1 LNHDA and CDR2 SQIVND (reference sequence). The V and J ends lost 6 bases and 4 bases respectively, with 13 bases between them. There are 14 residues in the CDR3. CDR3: CASSTQRSGNTIYF. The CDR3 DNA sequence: TGTGCCAGTAGCACACAGCGCTCCGGAAACACCATATATTTT.